Each of the 5 T cell receptor beta chains below was sequenced from the same sample in a study of blood T cell repertoires in COVID-19. The repertoire was sequenced with immunoSEQ multiplex PCR; TCRdb's copy has only in-frame clones and lacks some. The sample has approximately 100,000 clones, around 82% seen once. Input material: peripheral blood. Receptor source: a human donor in a cohort sampled during active or convalescent COVID-19.

This chain uses TRBV7-3 with TRBJ2-1; 12 bases fit TRBD2. Per germline, CDR1 SGHTA and CDR2 FQGTGA. The CDR3 sequence is 15 residues long. The V gene end was trimmed by 6 bases and the J gene end by 8 bases; junction bases not matched to a gene: 8. CDR3 sequence: CASRLGLAGKDEQFF. As DNA, the CDR3 is TGTGCCAGCAGGCTAGGACTAGCGGGAAAGGATGAGCAGTTCTTC.

The chain carries TRBV29-1 and TRBJ2-1; D call uncertain. CDR3 size: 15 residues. CDR1 and CDR2 from the germline V gene are SQVTM and ANQGSEA. The V gene lost 4 bases and the J gene lost 6 bases, with 19 bases spanning the gap. The CDR3 sequence: CSVGPRSIRPNEQFF. DNA for the CDR3: TGCAGCGTTGGACCCAGGTCTATCCGGCCCAATGAGCAGTTCTTC.

The V call is TRBV28, the J call TRBJ2-7; D might be TRBD2 (5 bases). V lost 2 bases to trimming and J lost 5 bases, with 13 bases between them. CDR1 MDHEN and CDR2 SYDVKM come from the germline V gene. CDR3 size: 14 residues. The CDR3 nucleotides are TGTGCCAGCAGTTTAAGGCTAGCTGGGGACGAGCAGTACTTC. Translation gives CASSLRLAGDEQYF.

The rearrangement links TRBV19 to TRBJ1-2, with TRBD1 matching 11 bases. CDR3 length equals 16 residues. Germline trimming cut 6 bases from V and 0 bases from J; bases unmatched to any gene: 6. Germline V gene sequence: CDR1 LNHDA, CDR2 SQIVND (reference sequence). This CDR3 reads CASRSDRGLTNYGYTF. In DNA form, the CDR3 reads TGTGCCAGTAGGTCGGACAGGGGGCTCACTAACTATGGCTACACCTTC.

The CDR3 DNA follows: TGTGCCAGCAGCTTGGCGACAGCTCTGGGGGCCAACGTCCTGACTTTC. It is translated as CASSLATALGANVLTF. The chain employs TRBV5-6 and TRBJ2-6, with D perhaps TRBD1 (5 bases). The germline V gene has CDR1 SGHDT and CDR2 YYEEEE. V lost 0 bases and J 4 bases, leaving 11 bases between the germline ends. CDR3 size: 16 residues.